The present T cell receptor beta chain was sequenced within a study of blood T cell repertoires in COVID-19. Overall study context: In each case, the material was cDNA or gDNA derived from T cells, B-cell-depleted T cells, or PBMCs.

The method was immunoSEQ multiplex PCR; TCRdb's version includes in-frame clones alone and lacks a portion of them. In the table there are approximately 78,000 clones, 90% to 95% of which are singletons. The trim removed 6 bases at V and 8 bases at J, leaving 9 bases unmatched. This CDR3 spans 14 amino acids. The germline CDR1 and CDR2 sequences are MDHEN and SYDVKM. Sequencing was carried out using peripheral blood. The chain recombines TRBV28 with TRBJ1-2; TRBD1 matches at 10 bases. This sequence originates from a man aged 45 to 65 with COVID-19, enrolled during active disease. CDR3 sequence: CASRGTGTGEGYTF. The DNA for the CDR3 is TGTGCCAGCAGGGGGACCGGGACAGGGGAAGGCTACACCTTC.